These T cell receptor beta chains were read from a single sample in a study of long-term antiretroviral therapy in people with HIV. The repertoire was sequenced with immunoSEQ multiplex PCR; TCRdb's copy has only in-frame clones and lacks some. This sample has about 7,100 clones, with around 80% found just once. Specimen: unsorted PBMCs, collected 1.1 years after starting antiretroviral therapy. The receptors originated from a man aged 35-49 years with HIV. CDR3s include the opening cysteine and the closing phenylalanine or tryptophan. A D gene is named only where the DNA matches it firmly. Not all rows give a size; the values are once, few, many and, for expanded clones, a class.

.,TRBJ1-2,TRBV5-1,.,CASRSDRNYGYTF,TGCGCCAGCAGATCCGACAGGAACTATGGCTACACCTTC
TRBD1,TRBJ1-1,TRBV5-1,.,CASSVMTGSNTEAFF,TGCGCCAGCAGCGTCATGACAGGGTCGAACACTGAAGCTTTCTTT
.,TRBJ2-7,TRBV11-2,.,CASSLNYYEQYF,TGTGCCAGCAGCTTAAATTACTACGAGCAGTACTTC
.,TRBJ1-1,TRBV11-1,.,CASSFSGSGTEAFF,TGTGCCAGCAGCTTCTCAGGGTCGGGCACTGAAGCTTTCTTT
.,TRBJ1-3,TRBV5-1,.,CASSLYGEAGNTIYF,TGCGCCAGCAGCTTGTACGGGGAGGCGGGAAACACCATATATTTT
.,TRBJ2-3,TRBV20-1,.,CSARRDRQYF,TGCAGTGCTAGACGGGATAGGCAGTATTTT
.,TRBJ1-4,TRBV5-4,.,CASSLGETNEKLFF,TGTGCCAGCAGCTTGGGGGAGACTAATGAAAAACTGTTTTTT
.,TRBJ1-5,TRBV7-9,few,CASSSDYSNQPQHF,TGTGCCAGCAGCTCAGATTATAGCAATCAGCCCCAGCATTTT
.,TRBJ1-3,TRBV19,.,CASSSLSGNTIYF,TGTGCCAGTAGTAGCCTAAGTGGAAACACCATATATTTT
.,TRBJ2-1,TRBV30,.,CAADSGSSYNEQFF,TGTGCGGCCGACTCAGGGAGCTCCTACAATGAGCAGTTCTTC
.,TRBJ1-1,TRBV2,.,CATLPGYSGAFF,TGTGCCACCTTGCCGGGGTATTCTGGAGCTTTCTTT
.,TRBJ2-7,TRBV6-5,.,CASSPDSTYEQYF,TGTGCCAGCAGTCCGGACTCAACCTACGAGCAGTACTTC
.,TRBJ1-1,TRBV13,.,CASSLKIGIPEAFF,TGTGCCAGCAGCTTAAAGATTGGGATTCCTGAAGCTTTCTTT
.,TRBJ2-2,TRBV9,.,CASSLDIYTGELFF,TGTGCCAGCAGCCTAGACATATACACCGGGGAGCTGTTTTTT
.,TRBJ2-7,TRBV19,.,CASSVGFGEQYF,TGTGCCAGTAGTGTGGGTTTCGGCGAGCAGTACTTC
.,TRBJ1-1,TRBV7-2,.,CASSPGGGGTEAFF,TGTGCCAGCAGCCCGGGGGGTGGGGGCACTGAAGCTTTCTTT
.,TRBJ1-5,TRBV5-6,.,CASSFRGMGQPQHF,TGTGCCAGCAGCTTCAGGGGAATGGGGCAGCCCCAGCATTTT